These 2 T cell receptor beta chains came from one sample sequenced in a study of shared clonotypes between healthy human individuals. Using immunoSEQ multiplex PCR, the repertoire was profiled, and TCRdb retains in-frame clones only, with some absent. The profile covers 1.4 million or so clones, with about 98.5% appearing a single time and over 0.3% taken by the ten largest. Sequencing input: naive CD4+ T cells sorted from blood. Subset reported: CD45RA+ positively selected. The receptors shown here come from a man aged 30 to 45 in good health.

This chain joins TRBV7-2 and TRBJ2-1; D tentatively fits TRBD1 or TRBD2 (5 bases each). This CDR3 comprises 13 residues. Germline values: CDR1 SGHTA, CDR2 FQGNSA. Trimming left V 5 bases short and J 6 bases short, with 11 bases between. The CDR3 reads CASSMGPLNEQFF. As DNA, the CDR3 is TGTGCCAGCAGCATGGGACCCCTCAATGAGCAGTTCTTC.

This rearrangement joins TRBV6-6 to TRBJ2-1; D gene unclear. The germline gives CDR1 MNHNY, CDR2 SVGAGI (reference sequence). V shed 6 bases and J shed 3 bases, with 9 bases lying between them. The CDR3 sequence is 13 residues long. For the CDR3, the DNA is TGTGCCAGCAGCACCATACGCTACAATGAGCAGTTCTTC. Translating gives CASSTIRYNEQFF.